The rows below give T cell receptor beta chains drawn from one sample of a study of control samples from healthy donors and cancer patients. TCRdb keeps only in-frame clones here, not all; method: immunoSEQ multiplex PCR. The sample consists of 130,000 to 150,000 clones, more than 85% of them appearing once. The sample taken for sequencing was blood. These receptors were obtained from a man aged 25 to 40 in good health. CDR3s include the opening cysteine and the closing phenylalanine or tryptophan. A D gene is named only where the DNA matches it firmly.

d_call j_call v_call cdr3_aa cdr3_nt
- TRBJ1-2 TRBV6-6 CASSVDMLNGYTF TGTGCCAGCAGTGTCGACATGCTAAATGGCTACACCTTC
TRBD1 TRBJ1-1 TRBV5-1 CASSRADRGTEAFF TGCGCCAGCAGCCGAGCCGACAGGGGAACTGAAGCTTTCTTT
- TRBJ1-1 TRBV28 CASSFFGTAEAFF TGTGCCAGCAGTTTCTTCGGGACCGCTGAAGCTTTCTTT
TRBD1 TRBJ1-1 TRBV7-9 CASSQPGQGTHEAFF TGTGCCAGCAGCCAACCGGGACAGGGCACTCATGAAGCTTTCTTT
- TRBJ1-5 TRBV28 CASSLLKGPSSQPQHF TGTGCCAGCAGTTTACTTAAGGGGCCATCCAGTCAGCCCCAGCATTTT
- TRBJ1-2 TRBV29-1 CSVVAQGTYGYTF TGCAGCGTTGTTGCCCAGGGCACCTATGGCTACACCTTC
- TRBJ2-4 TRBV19 CASARVFRPNIQYF TGTGCCAGTGCTCGGGTCTTCCGGCCAAACATTCAGTACTTC
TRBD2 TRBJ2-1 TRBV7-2 CASSSPLSLGRGNYNEQFF TGTGCCAGCAGCTCCCCACTCAGCTTAGGGCGGGGGAACTACAATGAGCAGTTCTTC
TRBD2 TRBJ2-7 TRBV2 CASSGGGGFYEQYF TGTGCCAGCAGTGGCGGCGGGGGGTTCTACGAGCAGTACTTC
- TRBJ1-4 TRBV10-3 CAISDPGGGTNEKLFF TGTGCCATCAGTGATCCCGGGGGCGGAACTAATGAAAAACTGTTTTTT
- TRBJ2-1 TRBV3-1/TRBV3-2 CASSQDSWDPLDEQFF TGTGCCAGCAGCCAAGATTCATGGGACCCTTTGGATGAGCAGTTCTTC
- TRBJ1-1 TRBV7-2 CASSWGYTEAFF TGTGCCAGCAGCTGGGGGTACACTGAAGCTTTCTTT
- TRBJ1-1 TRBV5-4 CASSLTRENTEAFF TGTGCCAGCAGCCTCACCAGGGAGAACACTGAAGCTTTCTTT
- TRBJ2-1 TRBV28 CASSLYNEQFF TGTGCCAGCAGCCTCTACAATGAGCAGTTCTTC
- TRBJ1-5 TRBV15 CATRHKGRSNQPQHF TGTGCCACCAGACATAAGGGACGGTCGAATCAGCCCCAGCATTTT
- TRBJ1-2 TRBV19 CASSPDRVSGYTF TGTGCCAGTAGCCCTGATAGGGTCAGTGGCTACACCTTC